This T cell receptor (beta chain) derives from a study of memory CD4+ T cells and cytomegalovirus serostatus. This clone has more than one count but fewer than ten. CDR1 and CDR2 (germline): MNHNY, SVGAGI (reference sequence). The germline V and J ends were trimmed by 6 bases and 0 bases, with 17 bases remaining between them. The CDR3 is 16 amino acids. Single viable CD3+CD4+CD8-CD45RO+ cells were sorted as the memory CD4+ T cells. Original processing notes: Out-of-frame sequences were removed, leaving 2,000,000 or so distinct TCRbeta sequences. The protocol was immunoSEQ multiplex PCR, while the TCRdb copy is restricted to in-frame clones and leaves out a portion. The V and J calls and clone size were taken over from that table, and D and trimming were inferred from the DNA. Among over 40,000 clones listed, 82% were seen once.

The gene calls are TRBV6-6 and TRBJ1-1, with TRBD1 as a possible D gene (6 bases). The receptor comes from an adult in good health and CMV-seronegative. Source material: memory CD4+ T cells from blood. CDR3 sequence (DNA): TGTGCCAGCAGCCTCGGGGCGGGGGCTATGAACACTGAAGCTTTCTTT. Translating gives CASSLGAGAMNTEAFF.